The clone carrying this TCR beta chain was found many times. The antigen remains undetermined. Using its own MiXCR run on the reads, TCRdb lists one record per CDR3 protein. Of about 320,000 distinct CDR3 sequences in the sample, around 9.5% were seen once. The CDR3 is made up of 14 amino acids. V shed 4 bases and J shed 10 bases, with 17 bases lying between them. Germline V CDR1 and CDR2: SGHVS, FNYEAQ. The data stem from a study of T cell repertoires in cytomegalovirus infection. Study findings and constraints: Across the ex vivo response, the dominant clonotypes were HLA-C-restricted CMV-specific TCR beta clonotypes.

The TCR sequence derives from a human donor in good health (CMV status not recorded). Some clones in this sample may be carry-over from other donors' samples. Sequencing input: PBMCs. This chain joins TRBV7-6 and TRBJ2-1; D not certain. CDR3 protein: CASSYSGSEAEQFF. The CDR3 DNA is TGTGCCAGCAGCTACTCGGGCTCTGAGGCCGAGCAGTTCTTC.